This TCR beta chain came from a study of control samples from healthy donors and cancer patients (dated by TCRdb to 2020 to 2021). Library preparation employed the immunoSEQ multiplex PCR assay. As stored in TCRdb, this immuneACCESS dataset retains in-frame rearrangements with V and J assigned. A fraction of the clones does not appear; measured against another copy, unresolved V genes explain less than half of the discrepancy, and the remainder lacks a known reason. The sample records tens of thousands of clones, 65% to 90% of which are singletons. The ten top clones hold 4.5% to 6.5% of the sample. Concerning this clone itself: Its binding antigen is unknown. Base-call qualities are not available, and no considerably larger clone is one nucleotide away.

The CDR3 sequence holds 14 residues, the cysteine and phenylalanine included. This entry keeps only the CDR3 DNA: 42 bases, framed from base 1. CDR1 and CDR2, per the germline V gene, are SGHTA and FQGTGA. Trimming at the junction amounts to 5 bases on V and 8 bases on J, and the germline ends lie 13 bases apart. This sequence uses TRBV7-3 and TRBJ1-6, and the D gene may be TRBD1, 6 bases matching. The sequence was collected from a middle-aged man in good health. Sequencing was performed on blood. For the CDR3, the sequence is CASSRGQVDSPLHF. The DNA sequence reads TGTGCCAGCAGCCGGGGGCAGGTAGATTCACCCCTCCACTTT.